The text below deals with one TCR beta chain. Its target is not known. Amplified TCR beta CDR3 regions came from RNA transcripts. The study used the HTBI primer set for a first-round RT-PCR of the TCR CDR3. TCRdb redid the calling of the multiplex PCR reads with MiXCR, one entry per CDR3 protein. The sample has a few hundred thousand distinct CDR3 sequences, roughly a sixth seen once. This entry belongs to a study of T cells in Graves' hyperthyroidism and ophthalmopathy. Study context: The initial diagnosis was the point when peripheral blood was collected, ahead of any treatment.

Overall study findings and caveats: Most thyroid clonotypes expanded above 0.001 were also detected in blood.

Germline lookup yields CDR1 LNHDA and CDR2 SQIVND (reference sequence). This CDR3 comprises 14 residues. J gave up 5 bases and V 7 bases, and 4 bases lay outside the gene matches. J is TRBJ2-1 and V is TRBV19; the match to TRBD2 covers 11 bases. Sequenced: blood. The sequence derives from a woman under 30 with Graves' ophthalmopathy. In DNA form, the CDR3 reads TGTGCCAGTATAGGGACTAGCGGCAACAATGAGCAGTTCTTC. It yields the protein CASIGTSGNNEQFF.